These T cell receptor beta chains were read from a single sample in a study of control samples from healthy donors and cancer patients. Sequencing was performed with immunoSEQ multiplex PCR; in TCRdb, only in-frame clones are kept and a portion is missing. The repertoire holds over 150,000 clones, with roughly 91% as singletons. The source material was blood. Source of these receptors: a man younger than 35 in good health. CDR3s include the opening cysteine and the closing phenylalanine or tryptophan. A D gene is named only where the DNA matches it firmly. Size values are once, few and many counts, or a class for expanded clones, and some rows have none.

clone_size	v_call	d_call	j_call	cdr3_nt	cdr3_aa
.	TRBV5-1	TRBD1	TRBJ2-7	TGCGCCAGCAGCTCGGACAGGGGCTTGGGGAGCTCCTACGAGCAGTACTTC	CASSSDRGLGSSYEQYF
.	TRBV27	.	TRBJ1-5	TGTGCCAGTTCGTTCATGGTTCGTCAGCCCCAGCATTTT	CASSFMVRQPQHF
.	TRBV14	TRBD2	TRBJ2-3	TGTGCCAGCAGCCCCATCTTCCGAGCGGGGGCATGGGATACGCAGTATTTT	CASSPIFRAGAWDTQYF
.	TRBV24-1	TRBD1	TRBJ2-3	TGTGCCACCAGTGATTCTTGGGACAGGGGCACAGATACGCAGTATTTT	CATSDSWDRGTDTQYF
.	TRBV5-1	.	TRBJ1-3	TGCGCCAGCAGCTTAGGGGGAGCTGCTGGAAACACCATATATTTT	CASSLGGAAGNTIYF
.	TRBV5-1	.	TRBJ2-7	TGCGCCAGCAGCCTGGAATCCGGGGCCTACTACGAGCAGTACTTC	CASSLESGAYYEQYF
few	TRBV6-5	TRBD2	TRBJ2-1	TGTGCCAGCAGTTACTCGGGACTAGCGAATAATGAGCAGTTCTTC	CASSYSGLANNEQFF
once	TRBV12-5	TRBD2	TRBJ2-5	TGTGCTAGTGGTTCAGCCCTAGCGGGGGGCAAAAGGGAGACCCAGTACTTC	CASGSALAGGKRETQYF
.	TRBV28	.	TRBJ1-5	TGTGCCAGCAGTCTTGTGGGGGCGGGTCAGCCCCAGCATTTT	CASSLVGAGQPQHF
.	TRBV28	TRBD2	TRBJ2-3	TGTGCCAGCAGTCCCGTCACAGGGTCCGGGACTAGCGGGGGGGTAGGCACAGATACGCAGTATTTT	CASSPVTGSGTSGGVGTDTQYF
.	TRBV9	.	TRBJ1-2	TGTGCCAGCACTACGAGGGGAGGTAACTATGGCTACACCTTC	CASTTRGGNYGYTF
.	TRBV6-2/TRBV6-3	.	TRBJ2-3	TGTGCCAGCAGTTTGACAGCTAGCACAGATACGCAGTATTTT	CASSLTASTDTQYF
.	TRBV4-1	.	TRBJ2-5	TGCGCCAGCAGCCAAGAAAGGGCAGGGTACGAGACCCAGTACTTC	CASSQERAGYETQYF
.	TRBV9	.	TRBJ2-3	TGTGCCAGCAGCGTCGGAGGTACGCAGTATTTT	CASSVGGTQYF
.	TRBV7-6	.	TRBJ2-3	TGTGCCAGCAGCCCCGACGCCAATCGGGGACGGCCGACAGATACGCAGTATTTT	CASSPDANRGRPTDTQYF
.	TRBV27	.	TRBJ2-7	TGTGCCAGCAGTTTTCAGCAGGGTGGCTACGAGCAGTACTTC	CASSFQQGGYEQYF
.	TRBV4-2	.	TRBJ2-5	TGTGCCAGCAGCCAAGATCAAGGGGCAGGAGGGGAGACCCAGTACTTC	CASSQDQGAGGETQYF
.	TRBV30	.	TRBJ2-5	TGTGCCTGGACCAAGGGGAATATGCAGACCCAGTACTTC	CAWTKGNMQTQYF
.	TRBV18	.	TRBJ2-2	TGTGCCAGCTCACCAATGGCGACCGGGGAGCTGTTTTTT	CASSPMATGELFF
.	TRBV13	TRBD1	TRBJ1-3	TGTGCCAGCAGCTCCCCCGGCCGGACAGGGGGCTCGGGAAACACCATATATTTT	CASSSPGRTGGSGNTIYF
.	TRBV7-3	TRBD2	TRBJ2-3	TGTGCCAGCAGCTTAGGACTAGCGGGGGGGGATACGCAGTATTTT	CASSLGLAGGDTQYF
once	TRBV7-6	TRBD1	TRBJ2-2	TGTGCCAGCAGTCCCGGACAGGGATCGAACACCGGGGAGCTGTTTTTT	CASSPGQGSNTGELFF
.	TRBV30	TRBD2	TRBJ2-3	TGTGCCTGGAGTTGGGCGACTAGCGGTAGCACAGATACGCAGTATTTT	CAWSWATSGSTDTQYF
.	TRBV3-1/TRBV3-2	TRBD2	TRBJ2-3	TGTGCCAGCAGCCCGAGGACTAGCGGGCTCACAGATACGCAGTATTTT	CASSPRTSGLTDTQYF
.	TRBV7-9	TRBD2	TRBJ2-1	TGTGCCAGCAGCCTGAGCGGGGGCCCATACAATGAGCAGTTCTTC	CASSLSGGPYNEQFF
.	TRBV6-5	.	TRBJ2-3	TGTGCCGTACATCTCGGGGCCGGGGATACGCAGTATTTT	CAVHLGAGDTQYF
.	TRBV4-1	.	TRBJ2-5	TGCGCCAGCAGCCACCCAGGGATGGAGACCCAGTACTTC	CASSHPGMETQYF